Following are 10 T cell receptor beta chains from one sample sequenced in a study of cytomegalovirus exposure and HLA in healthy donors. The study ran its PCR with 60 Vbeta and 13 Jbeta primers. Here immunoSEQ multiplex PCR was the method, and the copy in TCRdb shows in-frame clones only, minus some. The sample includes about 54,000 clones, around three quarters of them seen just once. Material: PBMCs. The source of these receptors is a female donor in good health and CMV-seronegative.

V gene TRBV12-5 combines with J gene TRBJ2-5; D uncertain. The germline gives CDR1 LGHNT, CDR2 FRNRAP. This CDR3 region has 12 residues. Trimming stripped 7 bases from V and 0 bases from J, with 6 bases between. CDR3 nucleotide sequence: TGTGCTAGTGCACGGGACCAAGAGACCCAGTACTTC. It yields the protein CASARDQETQYF.

CDR3 sequence (DNA): TGTGCCAGCAGTGAATATAGAGGGTCACCCCTCCACTTT. It yields the protein CASSEYRGSPLHF. The genes are TRBV6-4 and TRBJ1-6; D remains ambiguous. The CDR3 is 13 amino acids. Trimming took 3 bases from V and 10 from J, leaving 10 bases between them. From germline, CDR1 is MRHNA and CDR2 SNTAGT.

The DNA of the CDR3 is TGCGCCAGCAGCGAGGGGACAGGGCAGGGGGAGACCCAGTACTTC. It codes for CASSEGTGQGETQYF. This rearrangement joins TRBV5-1 to TRBJ2-5; 9 bases align to TRBD1. Germline lookup yields CDR1 SGHRS and CDR2 YFSETQ. There are 15 residues in the CDR3. V lost 4 bases and J lost 5; bases outside the gene matches: 9.

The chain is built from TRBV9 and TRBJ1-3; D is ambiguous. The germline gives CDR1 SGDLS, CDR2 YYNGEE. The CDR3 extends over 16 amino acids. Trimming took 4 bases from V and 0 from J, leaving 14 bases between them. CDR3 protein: CASSTQTEISGNTIYF. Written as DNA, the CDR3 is TGTGCCAGCAGCACTCAGACGGAGATCTCTGGAAACACCATATATTTT.

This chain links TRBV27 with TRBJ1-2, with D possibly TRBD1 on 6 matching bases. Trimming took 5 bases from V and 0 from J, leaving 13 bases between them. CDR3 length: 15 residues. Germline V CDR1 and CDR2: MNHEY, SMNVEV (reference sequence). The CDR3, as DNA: TGTGCCAGCAGTCGGACAGCTATTACTAACTATGGCTACACCTTC. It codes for CASSRTAITNYGYTF.

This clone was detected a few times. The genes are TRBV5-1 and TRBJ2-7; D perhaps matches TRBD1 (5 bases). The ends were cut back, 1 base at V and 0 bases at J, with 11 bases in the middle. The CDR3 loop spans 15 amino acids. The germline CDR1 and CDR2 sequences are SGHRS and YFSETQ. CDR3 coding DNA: TGCGCCAGCAGCTTGAGGCGGACAAGCTCCTACGAGCAGTACTTC. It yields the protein CASSLRRTSSYEQYF.

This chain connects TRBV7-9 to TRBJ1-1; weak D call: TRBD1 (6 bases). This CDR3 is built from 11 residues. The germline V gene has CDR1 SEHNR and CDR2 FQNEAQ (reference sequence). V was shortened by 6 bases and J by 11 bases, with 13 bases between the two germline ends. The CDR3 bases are TGTGCCAGCAGGTCACAGGGAGAGGCTTTCTTT. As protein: CASRSQGEAFF.

The CDR3, as DNA: TGCAGCGTTCTCTTACCGGGACAGAAATTTTCCTACGAGCAGTACTTC. It is translated as CSVLLPGQKFSYEQYF. V is TRBV29-1 and J is TRBJ2-7; 7 positions match TRBD1. The CDR3 spans 16 residues. Per germline, CDR1 SQVTM and CDR2 ANQGSEA. V shed 5 bases and J 1 base; nucleotides not matched to a gene: 14.

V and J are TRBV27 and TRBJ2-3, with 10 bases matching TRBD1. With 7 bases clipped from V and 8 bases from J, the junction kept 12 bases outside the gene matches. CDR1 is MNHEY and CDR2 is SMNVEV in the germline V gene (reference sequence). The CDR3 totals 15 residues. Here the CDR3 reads CASTLRGQGQVTQYF. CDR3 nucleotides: TGTGCCAGCACCTTACGGGGACAGGGGCAGGTTACGCAGTATTTT.

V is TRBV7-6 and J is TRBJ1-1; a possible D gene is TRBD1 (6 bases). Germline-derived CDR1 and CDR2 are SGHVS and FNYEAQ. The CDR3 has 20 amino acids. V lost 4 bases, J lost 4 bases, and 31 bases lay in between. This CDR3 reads CASSYRAYDWAGVVSTEAFF. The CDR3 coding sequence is TGTGCCAGCAGCTATAGAGCTTATGATTGGGCAGGGGTGGTTAGCACTGAAGCTTTCTTT.